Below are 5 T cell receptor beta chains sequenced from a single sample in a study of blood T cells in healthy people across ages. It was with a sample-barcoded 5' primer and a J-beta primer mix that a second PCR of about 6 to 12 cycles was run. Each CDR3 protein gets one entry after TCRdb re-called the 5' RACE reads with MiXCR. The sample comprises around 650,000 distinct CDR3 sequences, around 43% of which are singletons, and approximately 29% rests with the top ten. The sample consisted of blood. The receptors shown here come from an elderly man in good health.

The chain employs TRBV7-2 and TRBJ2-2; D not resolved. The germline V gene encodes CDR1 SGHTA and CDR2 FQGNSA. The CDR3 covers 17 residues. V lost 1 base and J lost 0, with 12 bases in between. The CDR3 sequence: CASSLVGGRTNTGELFF. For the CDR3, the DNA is TGTGCCAGCAGCTTAGTGGGTGGCAGGACGAACACCGGGGAGCTGTTTTTT.

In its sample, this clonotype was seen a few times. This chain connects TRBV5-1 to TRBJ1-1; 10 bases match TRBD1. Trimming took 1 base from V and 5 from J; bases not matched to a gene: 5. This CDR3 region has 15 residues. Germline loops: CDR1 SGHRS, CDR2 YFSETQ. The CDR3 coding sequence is TGCGCCAGCAGCTTGCGTGGGACAGGGGTGACTGAAGCTTTCTTT. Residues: CASSLRGTGVTEAFF.

For the CDR3, the DNA is TGTGCCAGCAGCTTAGCGACAGGATCCTACAATGAGCAGTTCTTC. Its translation: CASSLATGSYNEQFF. V usage is TRBV7-2 and J usage is TRBJ2-1, with D possibly matching TRBD1 (6 bases). CDR1 and CDR2 from the germline V gene are SGHTA and FQGNSA. This CDR3 contains 15 residues. V was shortened by 0 bases and J by 1 base, with 7 bases between the two germline ends. Complete variable domain (other parts from reference TRBV7-2 and TRBJ2-1): GAGVSQSPSNKVTEKGKDVELRCDPISGHTALYWYRQSLGQGLEFLIYFQGNSAPDKSGLPSDRFSAERTGGSVSTLTIQRTQQEDSAVYLCASSLATGSYNEQFFGPGTRLTVL.

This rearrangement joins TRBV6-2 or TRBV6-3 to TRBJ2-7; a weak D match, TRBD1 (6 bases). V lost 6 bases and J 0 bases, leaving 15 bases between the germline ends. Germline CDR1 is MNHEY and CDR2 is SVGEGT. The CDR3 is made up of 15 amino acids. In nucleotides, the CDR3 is TGTGCCAGCAGGCGTGACAGGTTATTCTCCTACGAGCAGTACTTC. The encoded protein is CASRRDRLFSYEQYF.

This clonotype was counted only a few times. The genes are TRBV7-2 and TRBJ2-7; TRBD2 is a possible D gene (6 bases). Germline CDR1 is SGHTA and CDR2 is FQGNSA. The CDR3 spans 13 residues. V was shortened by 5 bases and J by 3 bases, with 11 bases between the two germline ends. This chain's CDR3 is CASSGGLRYEQYF. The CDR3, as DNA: TGTGCCAGCAGCGGGGGACTGCGCTACGAGCAGTACTTC. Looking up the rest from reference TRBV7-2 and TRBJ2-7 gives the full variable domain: GAGVSQSPSNKVTEKGKDVELRCDPISGHTALYWYRQSLGQGLEFLIYFQGNSAPDKSGLPSDRFSAERTGGSVSTLTIQRTQQEDSAVYLCASSGGLRYEQYFGPGTRLTVT.